This T cell receptor (beta chain) was recorded in a study of CD8+ T cells in alopecia areata. Study information: Among treated patients, oral tofacitinib was administered at 5 to 10 mg twice daily. Study outcomes and limitations: Normal scalp showed lower clonality than lesional scalp, especially alopecia totalis/universalis.

From PBMCs, CD4+ and CD8+ T cells were sorted. As concerns this clone: Its antigen remains unidentified.

Extracted RNA was reverse transcribed, and the resulting cDNA served as sequencing template. Libraries were prepared by immunoSEQ multiplex PCR; TCRdb keeps only in-frame clonotypes and omits some of them. The data show around 160,000 clones, about nine tenths seen once. Germline CDR1 and CDR2: MNHNS and SASEGT. Trimming took 0 bases from V and 3 from J, leaving 6 bases between them. This CDR3 contains 13 residues. The receptor comes from a human donor with alopecia areata. The input for sequencing was CD8+ T cells sorted from blood, taken at week 0. V is TRBV6-1 and J is TRBJ2-7; D is ambiguous. CDR3 nucleotide sequence: TGTGCCAGCAGTGAAGCGGAATACTACGAGCAGTACTTC. Its protein product is CASSEAEYYEQYF.